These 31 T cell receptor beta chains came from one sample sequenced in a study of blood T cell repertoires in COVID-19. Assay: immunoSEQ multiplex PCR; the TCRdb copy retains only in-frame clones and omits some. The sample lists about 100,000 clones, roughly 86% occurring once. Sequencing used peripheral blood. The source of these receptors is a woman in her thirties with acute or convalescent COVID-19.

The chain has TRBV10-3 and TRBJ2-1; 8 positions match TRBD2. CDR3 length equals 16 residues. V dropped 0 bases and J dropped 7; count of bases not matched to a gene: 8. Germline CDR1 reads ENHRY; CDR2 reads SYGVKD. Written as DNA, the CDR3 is TGTGCCATCAGTGAGTCCCCCGGGGGGGCCAGGAATGAGCAGTTCTTC. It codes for CAISESPGGARNEQFF.

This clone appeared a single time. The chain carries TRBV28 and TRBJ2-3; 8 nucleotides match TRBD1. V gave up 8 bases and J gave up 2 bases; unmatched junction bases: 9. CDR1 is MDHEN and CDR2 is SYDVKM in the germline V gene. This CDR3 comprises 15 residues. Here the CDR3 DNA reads TGTGCCAGCCCTCCTAGACAGGGGCCCACAGATACGCAGTATTTT. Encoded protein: CASPPRQGPTDTQYF. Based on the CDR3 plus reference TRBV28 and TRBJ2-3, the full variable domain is DVKVTQSSRYLVKRTGEKVFLECVQDMDHENMFWYRQDPGLGLRLIYFSYDVKMKEKGDIPEGYSVSREKKERFSLILESASTNQTSMYLCASPPRQGPTDTQYFGPGTRLTVL.

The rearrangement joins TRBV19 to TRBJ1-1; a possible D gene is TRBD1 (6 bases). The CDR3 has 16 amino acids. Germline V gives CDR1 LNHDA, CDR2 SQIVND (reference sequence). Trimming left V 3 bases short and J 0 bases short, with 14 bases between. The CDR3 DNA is TGTGCCAGTAGTATCCCCCCGGACAGCTTGAACACTGAAGCTTTCTTT. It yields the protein CASSIPPDSLNTEAFF.

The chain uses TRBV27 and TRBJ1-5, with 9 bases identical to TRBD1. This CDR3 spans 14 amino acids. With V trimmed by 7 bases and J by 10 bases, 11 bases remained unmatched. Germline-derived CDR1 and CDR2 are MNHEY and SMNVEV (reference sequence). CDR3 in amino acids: CASKTGGAVDPQHF. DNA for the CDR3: TGTGCCAGCAAAACAGGGGGCGCGGTGGATCCCCAGCATTTT.

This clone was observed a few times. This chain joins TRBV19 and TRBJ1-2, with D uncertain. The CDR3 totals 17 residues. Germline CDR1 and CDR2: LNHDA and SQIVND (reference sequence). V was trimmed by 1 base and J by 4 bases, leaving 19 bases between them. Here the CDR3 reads CASSIGRSPVAGYGYTF. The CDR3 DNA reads TGTGCCAGTAGTATAGGGAGAAGCCCTGTTGCGGGCTATGGCTACACCTTC.

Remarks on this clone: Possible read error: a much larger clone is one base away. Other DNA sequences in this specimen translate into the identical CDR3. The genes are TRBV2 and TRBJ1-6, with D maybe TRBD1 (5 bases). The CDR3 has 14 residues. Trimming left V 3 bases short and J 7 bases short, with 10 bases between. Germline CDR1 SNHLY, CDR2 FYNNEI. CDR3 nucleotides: TGTGCCAGCAGTGAGGGCAGGGTCAATTCACCCCTCCACTTT. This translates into CASSEGRVNSPLHF.

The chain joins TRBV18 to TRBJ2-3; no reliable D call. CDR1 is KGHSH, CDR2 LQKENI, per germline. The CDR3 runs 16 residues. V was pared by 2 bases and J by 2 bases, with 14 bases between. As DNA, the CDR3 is TGTGCCAGCTCACCAAGAGGCGGAAAGGCCACAGATACGCAGTATTTT. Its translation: CASSPRGGKATDTQYF.

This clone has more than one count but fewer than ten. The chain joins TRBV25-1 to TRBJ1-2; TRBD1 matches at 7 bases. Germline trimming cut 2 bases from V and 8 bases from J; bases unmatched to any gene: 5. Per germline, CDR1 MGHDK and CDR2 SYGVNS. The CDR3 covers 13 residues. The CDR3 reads CASSEDGQAGYTF. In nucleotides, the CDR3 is TGTGCCAGCAGTGAAGATGGACAGGCCGGCTACACCTTC.

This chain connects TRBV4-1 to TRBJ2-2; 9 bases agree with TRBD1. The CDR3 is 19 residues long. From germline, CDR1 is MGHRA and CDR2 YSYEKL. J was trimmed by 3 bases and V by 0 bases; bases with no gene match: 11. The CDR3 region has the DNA TGCGCCAGCAGCCAAGACACCGGGACAGGGTGGAGGGACACCGGGGAGCTGTTTTTT. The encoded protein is CASSQDTGTGWRDTGELFF.

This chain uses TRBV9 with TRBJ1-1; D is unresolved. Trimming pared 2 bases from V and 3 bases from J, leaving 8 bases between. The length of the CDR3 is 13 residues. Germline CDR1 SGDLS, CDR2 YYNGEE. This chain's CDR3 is CASSVLSDTEAFF. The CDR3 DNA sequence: TGTGCCAGCAGCGTCCTTTCGGACACTGAAGCTTTCTTT. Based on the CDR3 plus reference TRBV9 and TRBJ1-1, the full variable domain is DSGVTQTPKHLITATGQRVTLRCSPRSGDLSVYWYQQSLDQGLQFLIQYYNGEERAKGNILERFSAQQFPDLHSELNLSSLELGDSALYFCASSVLSDTEAFFGQGTRLTVV.

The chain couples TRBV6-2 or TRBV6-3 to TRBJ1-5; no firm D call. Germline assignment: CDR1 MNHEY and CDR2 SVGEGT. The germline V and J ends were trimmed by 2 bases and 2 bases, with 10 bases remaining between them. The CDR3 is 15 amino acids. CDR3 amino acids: CASSYMRVGNQPQHF. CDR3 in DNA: TGTGCCAGCAGTTACATGAGGGTCGGCAATCAGCCCCAGCATTTT.

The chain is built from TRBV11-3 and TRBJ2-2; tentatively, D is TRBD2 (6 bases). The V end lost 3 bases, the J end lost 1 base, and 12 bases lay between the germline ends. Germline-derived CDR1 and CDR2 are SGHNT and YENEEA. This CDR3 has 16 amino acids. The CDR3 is CASSFRGTVNTGELFF. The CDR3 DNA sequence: TGTGCCAGCAGCTTTCGGGGGACGGTGAACACCGGGGAGCTGTTTTTT.

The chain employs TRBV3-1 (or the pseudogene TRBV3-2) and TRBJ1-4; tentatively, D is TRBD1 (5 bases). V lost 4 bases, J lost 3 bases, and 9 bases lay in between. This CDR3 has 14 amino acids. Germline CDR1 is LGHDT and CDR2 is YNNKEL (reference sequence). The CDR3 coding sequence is TGTGCCAGCAGCCGGGGCAGCCCTAATGAAAAACTGTTTTTT. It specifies CASSRGSPNEKLFF.

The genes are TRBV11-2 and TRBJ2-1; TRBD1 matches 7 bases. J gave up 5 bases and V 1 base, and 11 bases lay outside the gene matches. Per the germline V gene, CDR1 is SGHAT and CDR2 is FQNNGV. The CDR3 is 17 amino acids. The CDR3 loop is CASSLGVTGSRDNEQFF. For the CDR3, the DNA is TGTGCCAGCAGCTTAGGAGTGACAGGGTCACGAGACAATGAGCAGTTCTTC.

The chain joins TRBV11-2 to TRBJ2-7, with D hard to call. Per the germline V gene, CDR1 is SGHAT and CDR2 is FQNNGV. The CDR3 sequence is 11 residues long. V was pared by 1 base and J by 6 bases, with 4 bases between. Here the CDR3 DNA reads TGTGCCAGCAGCTTAGGCGTCGAGCAGTACTTC. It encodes CASSLGVEQYF.

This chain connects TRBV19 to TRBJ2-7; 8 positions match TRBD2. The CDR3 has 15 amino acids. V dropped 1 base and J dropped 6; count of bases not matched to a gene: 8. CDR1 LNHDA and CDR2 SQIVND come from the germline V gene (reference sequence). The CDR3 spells CASSIGNGLATEQYF. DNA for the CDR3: TGTGCCAGTAGTATAGGAAACGGACTAGCAACCGAGCAGTACTTC.

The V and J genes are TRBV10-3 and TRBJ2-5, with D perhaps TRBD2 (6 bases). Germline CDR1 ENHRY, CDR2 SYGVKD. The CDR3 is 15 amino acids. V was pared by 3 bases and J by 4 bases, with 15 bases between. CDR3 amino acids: CAISETGGTLETQYF. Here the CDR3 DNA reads TGTGCCATCAGTGAAACAGGAGGGACCCTAGAGACCCAGTACTTC.

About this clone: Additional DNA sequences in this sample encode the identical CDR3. For the CDR3, the DNA is TGTGCCAGCAGTGAGGCCAGGAATAATTCACCCCTCCACTTT. Its translation: CASSEARNNSPLHF. The chain employs TRBV2 and TRBJ1-6; D is ambiguous. The V gene's germline CDR1 is SNHLY and CDR2 FYNNEI. This CDR3 spans 14 amino acids. The V end was cut by 3 bases, the J end by 5 bases, with 8 bases between.

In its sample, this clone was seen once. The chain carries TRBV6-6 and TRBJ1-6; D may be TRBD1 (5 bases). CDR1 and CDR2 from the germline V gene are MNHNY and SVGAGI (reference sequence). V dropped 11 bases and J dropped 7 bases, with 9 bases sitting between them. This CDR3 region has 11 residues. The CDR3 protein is CAGGENSPLHF. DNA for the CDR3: TGTGCCGGGGGGGAGAATTCACCCCTCCACTTT.

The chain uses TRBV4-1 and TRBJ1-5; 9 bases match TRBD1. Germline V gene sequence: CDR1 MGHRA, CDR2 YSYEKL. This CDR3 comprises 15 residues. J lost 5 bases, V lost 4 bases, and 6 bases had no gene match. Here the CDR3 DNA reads TGCGCCAGCAGCCCAGGGGACAGGGAATATCAGCCCCAGCATTTT. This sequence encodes CASSPGDREYQPQHF.

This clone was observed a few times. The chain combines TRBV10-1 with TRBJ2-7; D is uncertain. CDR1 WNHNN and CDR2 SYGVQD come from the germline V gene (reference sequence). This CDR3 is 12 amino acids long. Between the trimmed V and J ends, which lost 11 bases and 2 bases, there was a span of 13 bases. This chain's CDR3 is CARDQVTYEQYF. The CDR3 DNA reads TGCGCCCGCGACCAGGTAACCTACGAGCAGTACTTC.

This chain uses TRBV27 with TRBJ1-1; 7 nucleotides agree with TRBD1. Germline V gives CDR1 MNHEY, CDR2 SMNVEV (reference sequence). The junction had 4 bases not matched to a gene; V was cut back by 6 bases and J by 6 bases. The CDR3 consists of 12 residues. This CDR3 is CASSLTGAEAFF. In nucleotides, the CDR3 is TGTGCCAGCAGCCTAACAGGGGCTGAAGCTTTCTTT.

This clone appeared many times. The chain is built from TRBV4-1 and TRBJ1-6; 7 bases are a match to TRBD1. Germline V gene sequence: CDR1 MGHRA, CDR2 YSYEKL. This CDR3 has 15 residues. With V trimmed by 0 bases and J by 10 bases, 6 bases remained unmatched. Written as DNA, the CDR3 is TGCGCCAGCAGCCAAGACGCGCAGGGGGGCTCACCCCTCCACTTT. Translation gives CASSQDAQGGSPLHF.

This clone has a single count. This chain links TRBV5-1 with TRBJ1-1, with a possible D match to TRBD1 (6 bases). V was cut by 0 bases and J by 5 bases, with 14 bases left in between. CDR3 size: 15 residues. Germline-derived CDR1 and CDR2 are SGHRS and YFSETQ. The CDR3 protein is CASSLDRGQWTEAFF. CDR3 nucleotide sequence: TGCGCCAGCAGCTTGGACCGAGGACAGTGGACTGAAGCTTTCTTT.

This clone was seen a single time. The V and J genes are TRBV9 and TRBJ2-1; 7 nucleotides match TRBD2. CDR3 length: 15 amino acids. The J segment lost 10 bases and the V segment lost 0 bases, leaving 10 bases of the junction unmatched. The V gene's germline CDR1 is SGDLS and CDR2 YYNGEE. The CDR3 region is CASSVGGLAGLEQFF. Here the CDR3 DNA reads TGTGCCAGCAGCGTAGGAGGGTTAGCGGGCCTCGAGCAGTTCTTC. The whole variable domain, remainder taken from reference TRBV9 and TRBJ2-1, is DSGVTQTPKHLITATGQRVTLRCSPRSGDLSVYWYQQSLDQGLQFLIQYYNGEERAKGNILERFSAQQFPDLHSELNLSSLELGDSALYFCASSVGGLAGLEQFFGPGTRLTVL.

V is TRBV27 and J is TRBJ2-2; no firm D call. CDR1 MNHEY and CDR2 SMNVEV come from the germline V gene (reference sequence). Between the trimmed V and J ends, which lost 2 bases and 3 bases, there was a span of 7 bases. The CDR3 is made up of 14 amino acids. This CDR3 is CASSLALDTGELFF. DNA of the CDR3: TGTGCCAGCAGTTTAGCCTTAGACACCGGGGAGCTGTTTTTT.

The CDR3 protein is CASSPTGAGVNTEAFF. DNA for the CDR3: TGTGCCAGCTCACCGACCGGGGCGGGGGTGAACACTGAAGCTTTCTTT. V gene TRBV18 combines with J gene TRBJ1-1; D is perhaps TRBD1 (5 bases). Germline CDR1 is KGHSH and CDR2 is LQKENI. This CDR3 contains 16 residues. Trimming removed 3 bases from V and 0 bases from J, with 14 bases in between.

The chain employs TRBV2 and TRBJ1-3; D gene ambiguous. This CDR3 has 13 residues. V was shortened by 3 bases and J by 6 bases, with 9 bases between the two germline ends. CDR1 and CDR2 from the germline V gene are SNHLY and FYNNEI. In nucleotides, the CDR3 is TGTGCCAGCAGTGAGGGCAGGCAAAACACCATATATTTT. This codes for CASSEGRQNTIYF.

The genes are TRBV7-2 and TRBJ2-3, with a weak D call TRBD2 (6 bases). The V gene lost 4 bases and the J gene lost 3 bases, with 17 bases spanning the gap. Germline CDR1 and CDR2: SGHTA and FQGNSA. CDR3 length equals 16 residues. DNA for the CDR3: TGTGCCAGCAGCTCATGGAGGGGCCTTATTACAGATACGCAGTATTTT. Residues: CASSSWRGLITDTQYF.

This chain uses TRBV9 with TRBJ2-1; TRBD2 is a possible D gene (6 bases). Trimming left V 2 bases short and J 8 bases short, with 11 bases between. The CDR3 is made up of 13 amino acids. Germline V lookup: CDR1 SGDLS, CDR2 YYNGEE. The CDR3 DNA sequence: TGTGCCAGCAGCGTCGGGACTGCCGATGAGCAGTTCTTC. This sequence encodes CASSVGTADEQFF.

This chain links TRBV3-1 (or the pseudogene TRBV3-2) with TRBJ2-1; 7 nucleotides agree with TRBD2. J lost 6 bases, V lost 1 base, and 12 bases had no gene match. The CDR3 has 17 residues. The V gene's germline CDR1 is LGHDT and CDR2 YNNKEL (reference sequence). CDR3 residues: CASSQAVGRGGINEQFF. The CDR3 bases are TGTGCCAGCAGCCAAGCTGTCGGGCGCGGGGGAATCAATGAGCAGTTCTTC.